The next 26 T cell receptor beta chains were all read from a single sample in a study of blood T cell repertoires in COVID-19. Clones were read by immunoSEQ multiplex PCR, and TCRdb kept only the in-frame ones, dropping some. The sample consists of roughly 100,000 clones, around 92% of them appearing once. Specimen: peripheral blood. These receptors were taken from a man aged 45-65 years with active COVID-19.

This chain joins TRBV7-5 and TRBJ2-2; TRBD1, the table's D call, was not compared with the DNA. TRBV7-5 is labeled a pseudogene. The CDR3 runs to 19 residues. CDR3 loop: CARSSFKTLQGADTGELFF. CDR3 DNA sequence: TGTGCCAGAAGCTCTTTTAAGACTCTACAGGGGGCGGACACCGGGGAGCTGTTTTTT.

The gene calls are TRBV7-8 and TRBJ1-1, with a tentative D call TRBD1 (5 bases). This CDR3 has 14 residues. Germline CDR1 is SGHVS and CDR2 is FQNEAQ. Trimming pared 6 bases from V and 3 bases from J, leaving 14 bases between. The chain's CDR3 is CASSYQGLDTEAFF. In DNA form, the CDR3 reads TGTGCCAGCAGTTATCAGGGTTTGGACACTGAAGCTTTCTTT.

In its sample, this clone was seen a few times. This chain links TRBV5-1 with TRBJ2-7, with 10 bases identical to TRBD1. Germline assignment: CDR1 SGHRS and CDR2 YFSETQ. The CDR3 sequence is 18 residues long. V gave up 3 bases and J gave up 5 bases; unmatched junction bases: 17. The CDR3 DNA follows: TGCGCCAGCAGCTGGAACCCGACAGGGGGCGCCCCACCGGACGAGCAGTACTTC. Its translation: CASSWNPTGGAPPDEQYF. Using reference TRBV5-1 and TRBJ2-7 for the parts outside the CDR3, the full variable domain is KAGVTQTPRYLIKTRGQQVTLSCSPISGHRSVSWYQQTPGQGLQFLFEYFSETQRNKGNFPGRFSGRQFSNSRSEMNVSTLELGDSALYLCASSWNPTGGAPPDEQYFGPGTRLTVT.

This chain links TRBV5-4 with TRBJ1-2, with D uncertain. CDR1 and CDR2 (germline): SGHNT, YYREEE (reference sequence). CDR3 length: 14 residues. Trimming removed 4 bases at V and 3 bases at J, with 13 bases between. For the CDR3, the DNA is TGTGCCAGCAGCATTGAATTAGCGGACTATGGCTACACCTTC. Translating gives CASSIELADYGYTF.

The genes are TRBV7-3 and TRBJ2-2; 8 bases are a match to TRBD1. The CDR3 spans 14 residues. J gave up 5 bases and V 7 bases, and 6 bases lay outside the gene matches. Looked up from germline, CDR1 is SGHTA and CDR2 is FQGTGA. CDR3 nucleotides: TGTGCCAGCACCCAGGGGGCAGGAACCGGGGAGCTGTTTTTT. Its translation: CASTQGAGTGELFF.

V usage is TRBV20-1 and J usage is TRBJ2-7; 8 bases agree with TRBD2. The germline V gene encodes CDR1 DFQATT and CDR2 SNEGSKA (reference sequence). V lost 3 bases, J lost 5 bases, and 0 bases stayed unmatched. The CDR3 contains 11 residues. DNA of the CDR3: TGCAGTGCTAGTAGCGGGAACGAGCAGTACTTC. Translation gives CSASSGNEQYF.

This chain connects TRBV5-1 to TRBJ2-1; 9 nucleotides align to TRBD1. Germline V lookup: CDR1 SGHRS, CDR2 YFSETQ. This CDR3 comprises 15 residues. V lost 4 bases, J lost 6 bases, and 8 bases stayed unmatched. DNA of the CDR3: TGCGCCAGCAGCAGACCGGACAGGGGAGGCAATGAGCAGTTCTTC. Residues: CASSRPDRGGNEQFF.

V gene TRBV29-1 combines with J gene TRBJ1-1; D unclear. Looked up from germline, CDR1 is SQVTM and CDR2 is ANQGSEA. This CDR3 is built from 12 residues. V lost 4 bases, J lost 1 base, and 7 bases lay in between. CDR3 sequence: CSVGRSNTEAFF. DNA for the CDR3: TGCAGCGTTGGCAGGTCGAACACTGAAGCTTTCTTT.

The rearrangement joins TRBV11-1 to TRBJ1-1; perhaps TRBD1 as D (6 bases). CDR1 and CDR2 from the germline V gene are SGHAT and FQDESV (reference sequence). Trimming shortened V by 6 bases and J by 7 bases, and 12 bases separated the two germline ends. The CDR3 covers 12 residues. DNA of the CDR3: TGTGCCAGCAGATTGACAGGAGGTGAAGCTTTCTTT. It encodes CASRLTGGEAFF.

The gene calls are TRBV16 and TRBJ1-3; 7 nucleotides match TRBD1. Trimming cost V 3 bases and J 2 bases; bases outside gene matches: 4. The CDR3 sequence is 15 residues long. Germline lookup yields CDR1 KGHSY and CDR2 FQNENV. CDR3 nucleotides: TGTGCCAGCAGCCACCGGGACAGAGCTGGAAACACCATATATTTT. Translated, it gives CASSHRDRAGNTIYF.

This sequence joins TRBV4-2 and TRBJ1-2; 7 bases map to TRBD1. Germline V gene lookup returns CDR1 LGHNA and CDR2 YNFKEQ. The V and J ends lost 3 bases and 2 bases, in that order; junction bases with no gene match: 6. The CDR3 consists of 15 residues. The CDR3: CASSHPTGPNYGYTF. In nucleotides, the CDR3 is TGTGCCAGCAGCCACCCGACAGGGCCAAACTATGGCTACACCTTC.

The V call is TRBV5-1, the J call TRBJ2-4, with 9 nucleotides matching TRBD1. V lost 5 bases, J lost 12 bases, and 18 bases stayed unmatched. Germline V CDR1 and CDR2: SGHRS, YFSETQ. This CDR3 is built from 16 residues. DNA of the CDR3: TGCGCCAGCAGTCATCTCCGGGACAGGGATTACGCTGCTCAGTACTTC. This sequence encodes CASSHLRDRDYAAQYF.

The chain has TRBV6-6 and TRBJ1-3; D gene ambiguous. The V and J ends lost 2 bases and 0 bases respectively, with 8 bases between them. The germline CDR1 and CDR2 sequences are MNHNY and SVGAGI (reference sequence). The CDR3 is 15 residues long. The CDR3 sequence: CASSYGRNSGNTIYF. CDR3 coding DNA: TGTGCCAGCAGTTACGGCAGGAACTCTGGAAACACCATATATTTT.

This clone was detected only once. The chain joins TRBV15 to TRBJ1-4, with D perhaps matching TRBD1 (6 bases). Germline loops: CDR1 LNHNV, CDR2 YYDKDF (reference sequence). V was shortened by 3 bases and J by 4 bases, with 18 bases between the two germline ends. CDR3 length: 17 residues. The CDR3 sequence is CATSSPTWGRLNEKLFF. CDR3 in DNA: TGTGCCACCAGCAGTCCCACCTGGGGGCGACTTAATGAAAAACTGTTTTTT. Supplemented by reference TRBV15 and TRBJ1-4, the full variable domain reads DAMVIQNPRYQVTQFGKPVTLSCSQTLNHNVMYWYQQKSSQAPKLLFHYYDKDFNNEADTPDNFQSRRPNTSFCFLDIRSPGLGDTAMYLCATSSPTWGRLNEKLFFGSGTQLSVL.

The V gene is TRBV19, the J gene TRBJ1-2; 8 bases align to TRBD1. The CDR3 runs to 14 residues. Trimming cost V 5 bases and J 3 bases; bases outside gene matches: 5. Germline V gene lookup returns CDR1 LNHDA and CDR2 SQIVND (reference sequence). The DNA for the CDR3 is TGTGCCAGTAGTCCTCAGGGGGCAGACTATGGCTACACCTTC. Its protein is CASSPQGADYGYTF.

Here the CDR3 DNA reads TGTGCCAGCAGCCAGGGTATAGGGCAGTTCTTC. This translates into CASSQGIGQFF. The chain recombines TRBV12-3 or TRBV12-4 with TRBJ2-1, with a tentative D call TRBD1 (5 bases). The length of the CDR3 is 11 residues. Trimming shortened V by 6 bases and J by 12 bases, and 12 bases separated the two germline ends.

V is TRBV30 and J is TRBJ1-6, with 9 bases matching TRBD1. After removal of 2 bases from V and 10 bases from J, the junction contained 6 bases not matched to a gene. The V gene's germline CDR1 is GTSNPN and CDR2 SVGIG (reference sequence). The CDR3 length is 14 residues. The CDR3, as DNA: TGTGCCTGGAGTATCGGGACAGGGAGATCACCCCTCCACTTT. As protein: CAWSIGTGRSPLHF.

The chain recombines TRBV11-2 with TRBJ2-5; 8 nucleotides line up with TRBD2. With 1 base clipped from V and 1 base from J, the junction kept 2 bases outside the gene matches. The CDR3 sequence is 15 residues long. Germline V gene lookup returns CDR1 SGHAT and CDR2 FQNNGV. DNA for the CDR3: TGTGCCAGCAGCTTAGCGGGAGGGCCCCAAGAGACCCAGTACTTC. Its translation: CASSLAGGPQETQYF.

The CDR3 DNA is TGCGCCAGCAGCTACGGGACAGGGTCCTCCTATAATTCACCCCTCCACTTT. Protein sequence: CASSYGTGSSYNSPLHF. V is TRBV5-1 and J is TRBJ1-6; 9 bases line up with TRBD1. J gave up 0 bases and V 3 bases, and 4 bases lay outside the gene matches. The CDR3 has 17 residues. Per germline, CDR1 SGHRS and CDR2 YFSETQ.

The count of this clone is one. The V call is TRBV9, the J call TRBJ1-1; unclear D gene. V lost 2 bases to trimming and J lost 3 bases, with 8 bases between them. The CDR3 covers 13 residues. Germline CDR1 and CDR2: SGDLS and YYNGEE. CDR3 protein: CASSVAGDTEAFF. The CDR3 coding sequence is TGTGCCAGCAGCGTCGCCGGTGACACTGAAGCTTTCTTT.

The chain couples TRBV24-1 to TRBJ2-2; TRBD2 aligns across 9 bases. V trimming: 0 bases; J trimming: 3 bases; junction bases outside the gene matches: 7. CDR3 length: 18 residues. Germline V gives CDR1 KGHDR, CDR2 SFDVKD. DNA of the CDR3: TGTGCCACCAGTGATTTGCCGGTAGCGGGAGCGTACACCGGGGAGCTGTTTTTT. Translating gives CATSDLPVAGAYTGELFF.

As DNA, the CDR3 is TGTGCCAGCAGTTCGCAGGGGATTTCCTACGAGCAGTACTTC. Its translation: CASSSQGISYEQYF. The chain is built from TRBV27 and TRBJ2-7; D might be TRBD1 (6 bases). The CDR3 runs 14 residues. Trimming stripped 4 bases from V and 1 base from J, with 11 bases between. From germline, CDR1 is MNHEY and CDR2 SMNVEV (reference sequence).

The gene calls are TRBV19 and TRBJ1-5; D ambiguous. The CDR3 has 14 residues. The V gene's germline CDR1 is LNHDA and CDR2 SQIVND (reference sequence). V lost 7 bases and J 0 bases, leaving 10 bases between the germline ends. The CDR3 protein is CASTSDNSNQPQHF. DNA for the CDR3: TGTGCCAGTACCTCCGACAATAGCAATCAGCCCCAGCATTTT.

The J gene is TRBJ1-1, the V gene TRBV4-1; D is uncertain. CDR1 MGHRA and CDR2 YSYEKL come from the germline V gene. V gave up 1 base and J gave up 5 bases, with 14 bases separating them. This CDR3 is 15 amino acids long. CDR3 DNA: TGCGCCAGCAGCCAAGCCGCGGGCTTTAGGACTGAAGCTTTCTTT. Translating gives CASSQAAGFRTEAFF.

V is TRBV28 and J is TRBJ2-3; 13 nucleotides align to TRBD2. This CDR3 has 15 residues. J lost 5 bases, V lost 5 bases, and 4 bases had no gene match. Germline values: CDR1 MDHEN, CDR2 SYDVKM. The CDR3 sequence is CASSPRTSGRDTQYF. Written as DNA, the CDR3 is TGTGCCAGCAGTCCAAGGACTAGCGGGAGAGATACGCAGTATTTT.

The chain links TRBV18 to TRBJ1-6; D call uncertain. This CDR3 comprises 16 residues. V lost 2 bases to trimming and J lost 0 bases, with 8 bases between them. Germline loops: CDR1 KGHSH, CDR2 LQKENI. CDR3 region: CASSPDHSSYNSPLHF. As DNA, the CDR3 is TGTGCCAGCTCACCAGACCACAGCTCCTATAATTCACCCCTCCACTTT. Variable domain in full (rest from reference TRBV18 and TRBJ1-6): NAGVMQNPRHLVRRRGQEARLRCSPMKGHSHVYWYRQLPEEGLKFMVYLQKENIIDESGMPKERFSAEFPKEGPSILRIQQVVRGDSAAYFCASSPDHSSYNSPLHFGNGTRLTVT.